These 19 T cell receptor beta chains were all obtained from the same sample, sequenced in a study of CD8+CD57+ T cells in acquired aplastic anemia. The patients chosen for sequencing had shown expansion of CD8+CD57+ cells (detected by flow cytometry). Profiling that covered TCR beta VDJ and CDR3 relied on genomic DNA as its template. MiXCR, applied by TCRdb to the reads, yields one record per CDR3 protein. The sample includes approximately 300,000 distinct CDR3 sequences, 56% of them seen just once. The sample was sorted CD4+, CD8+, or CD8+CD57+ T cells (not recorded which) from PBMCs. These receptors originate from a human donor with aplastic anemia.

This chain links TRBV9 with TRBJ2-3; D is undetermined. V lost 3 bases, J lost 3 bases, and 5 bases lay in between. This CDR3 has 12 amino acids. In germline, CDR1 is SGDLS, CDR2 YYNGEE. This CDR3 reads CASSGHTDTQYF. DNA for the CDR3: TGTGCCAGCAGCGGCCATACAGATACGCAGTATTTT.

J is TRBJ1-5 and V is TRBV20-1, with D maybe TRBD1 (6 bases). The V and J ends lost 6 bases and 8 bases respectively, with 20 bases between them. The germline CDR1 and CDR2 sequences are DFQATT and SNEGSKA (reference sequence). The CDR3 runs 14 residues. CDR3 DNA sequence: TGCAGTGCGCGTCAGGGGAACACCGGGGAGCCCCAGCATTTT. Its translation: CSARQGNTGEPQHF.

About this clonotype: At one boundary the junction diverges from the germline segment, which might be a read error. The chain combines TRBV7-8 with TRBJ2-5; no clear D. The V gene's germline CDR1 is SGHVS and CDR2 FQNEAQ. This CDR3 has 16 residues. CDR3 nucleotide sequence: TGCGCCAGCAGCCCAACCCTCATTCCACGCCAAGAGACCCAGTACTTC. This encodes CASSPTLIPRQETQYF.

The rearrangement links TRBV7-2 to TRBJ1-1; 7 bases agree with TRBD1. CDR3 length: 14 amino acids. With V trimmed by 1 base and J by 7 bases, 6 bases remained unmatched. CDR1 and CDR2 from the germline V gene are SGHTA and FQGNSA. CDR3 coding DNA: TGTGCCAGCAGCTTAGAGGGGGCGACCCGTGAAGCTTTCTTT. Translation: CASSLEGATREAFF. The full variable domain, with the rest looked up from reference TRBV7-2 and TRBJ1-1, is GAGVSQSPSNKVTEKGKDVELRCDPISGHTALYWYRQSLGQGLEFLIYFQGNSAPDKSGLPSDRFSAERTGGSVSTLTIQRTQQEDSAVYLCASSLEGATREAFFGQGTRLTVV.

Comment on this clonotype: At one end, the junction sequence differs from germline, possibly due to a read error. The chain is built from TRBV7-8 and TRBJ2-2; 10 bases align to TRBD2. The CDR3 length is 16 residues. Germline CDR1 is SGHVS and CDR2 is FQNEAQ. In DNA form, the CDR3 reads TGTGCTAGCAGCCCCCTAGCGGGAGTTAACACCGGGGAGCTGTTTTTT. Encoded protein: CASSPLAGVNTGELFF.

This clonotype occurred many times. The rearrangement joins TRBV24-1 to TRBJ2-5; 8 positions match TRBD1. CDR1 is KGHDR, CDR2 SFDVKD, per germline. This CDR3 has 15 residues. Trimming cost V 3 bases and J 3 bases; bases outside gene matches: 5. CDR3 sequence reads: CATSDKGQAKETQYF. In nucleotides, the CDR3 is TGTGCCACCAGTGATAAGGGACAGGCCAAAGAGACCCAGTACTTC.

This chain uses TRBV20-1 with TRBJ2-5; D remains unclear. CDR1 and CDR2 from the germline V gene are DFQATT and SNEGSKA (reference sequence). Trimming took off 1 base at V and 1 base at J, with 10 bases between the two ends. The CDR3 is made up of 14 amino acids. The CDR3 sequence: CSARAFDIQETQYF. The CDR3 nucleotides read TGCAGTGCTAGAGCGTTCGACATCCAAGAGACCCAGTACTTC.

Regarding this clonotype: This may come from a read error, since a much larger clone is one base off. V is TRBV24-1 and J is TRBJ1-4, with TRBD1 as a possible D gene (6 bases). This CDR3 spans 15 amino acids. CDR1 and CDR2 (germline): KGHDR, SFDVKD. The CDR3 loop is CTTSDGWGRGEKLFF. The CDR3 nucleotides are TGTACCACCAGTGACGGTTGGGGGCGCGGTGAAAAACTGTTTTTT.

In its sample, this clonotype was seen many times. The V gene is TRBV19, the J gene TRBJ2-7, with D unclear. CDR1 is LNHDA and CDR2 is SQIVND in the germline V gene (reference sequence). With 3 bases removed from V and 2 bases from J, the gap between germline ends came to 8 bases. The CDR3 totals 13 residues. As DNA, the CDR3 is TGTGCCAGTAGTATCAGGCCAGCCTACGAGCAGTACTTC. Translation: CASSIRPAYEQYF.

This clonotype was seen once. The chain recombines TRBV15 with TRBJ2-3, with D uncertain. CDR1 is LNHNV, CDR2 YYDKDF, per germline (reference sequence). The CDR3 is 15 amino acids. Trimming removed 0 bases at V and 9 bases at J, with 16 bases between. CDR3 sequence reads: CATSRDIIATWTQYF. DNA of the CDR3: TGTGCCACCAGCAGAGATATTATCGCGACATGGACGCAGTATTTT.

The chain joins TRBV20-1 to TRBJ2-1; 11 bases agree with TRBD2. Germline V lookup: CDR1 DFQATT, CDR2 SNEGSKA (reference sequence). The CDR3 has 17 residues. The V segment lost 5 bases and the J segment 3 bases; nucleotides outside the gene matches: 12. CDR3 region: CSASTSGSPDGYNEQFF. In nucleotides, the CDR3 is TGCAGTGCTTCAACTAGCGGGAGCCCCGATGGCTACAATGAGCAGTTCTTC.

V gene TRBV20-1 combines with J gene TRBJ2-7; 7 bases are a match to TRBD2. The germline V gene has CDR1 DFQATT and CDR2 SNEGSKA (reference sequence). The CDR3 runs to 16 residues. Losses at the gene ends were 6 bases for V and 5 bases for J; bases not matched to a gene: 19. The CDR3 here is CSANPRAGLTSDEQYF. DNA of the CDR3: TGCAGTGCCAACCCGAGAGCGGGACTCACGTCTGACGAGCAGTACTTC.

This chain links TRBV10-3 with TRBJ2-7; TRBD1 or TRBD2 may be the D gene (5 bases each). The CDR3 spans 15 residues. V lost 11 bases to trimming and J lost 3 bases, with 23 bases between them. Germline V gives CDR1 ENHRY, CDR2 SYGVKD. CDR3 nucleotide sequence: TGTGCCGTCAAGAAAACGGGGCAGGATCGCTACGAGCAGTACTTC. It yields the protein CAVKKTGQDRYEQYF.

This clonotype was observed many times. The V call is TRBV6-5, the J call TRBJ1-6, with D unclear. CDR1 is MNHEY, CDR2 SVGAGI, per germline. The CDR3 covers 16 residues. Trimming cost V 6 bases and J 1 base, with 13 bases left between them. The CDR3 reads CASSRVWESYNSPLHF. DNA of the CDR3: TGTGCCAGCAGCCGGGTGTGGGAGTCCTATAATTCACCCCTCCACTTT.

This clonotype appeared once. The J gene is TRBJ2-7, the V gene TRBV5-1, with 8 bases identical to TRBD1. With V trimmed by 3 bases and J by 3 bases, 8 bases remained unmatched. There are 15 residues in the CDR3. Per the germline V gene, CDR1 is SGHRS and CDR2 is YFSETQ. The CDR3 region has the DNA TGCGCCAGCAGCTCCGCCGGGACAGGCGACTACGAGCAGTACTTC. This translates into CASSSAGTGDYEQYF.

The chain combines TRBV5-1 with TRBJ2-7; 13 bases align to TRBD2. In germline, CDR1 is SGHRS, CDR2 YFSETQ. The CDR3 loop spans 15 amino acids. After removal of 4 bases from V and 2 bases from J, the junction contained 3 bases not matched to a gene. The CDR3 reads CASSALAGGPYEQYF. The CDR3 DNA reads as TGCGCCAGCAGCGCACTAGCGGGAGGGCCCTACGAGCAGTACTTC. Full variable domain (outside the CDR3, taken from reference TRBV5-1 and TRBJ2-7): KAGVTQTPRYLIKTRGQQVTLSCSPISGHRSVSWYQQTPGQGLQFLFEYFSETQRNKGNFPGRFSGRQFSNSRSEMNVSTLELGDSALYLCASSALAGGPYEQYFGPGTRLTVT.

Here the CDR3 reads CASSKGQGSTEAFF. Written as DNA, the CDR3 is TGTGCCAGTAGTAAGGGACAGGGGAGCACTGAAGCTTTCTTT. The genes are TRBV19 and TRBJ1-1; 10 bases map to TRBD1. Germline CDR1 is LNHDA and CDR2 is SQIVND (reference sequence). V trimming: 4 bases; J trimming: 4 bases; junction bases outside the gene matches: 3. The CDR3 consists of 14 residues.

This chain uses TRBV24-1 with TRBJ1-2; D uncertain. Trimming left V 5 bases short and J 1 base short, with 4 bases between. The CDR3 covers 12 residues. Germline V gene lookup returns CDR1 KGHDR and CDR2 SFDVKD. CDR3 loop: CATSGNNYGYTF. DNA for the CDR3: TGTGCCACCAGTGGGAATAACTATGGCTACACCTTC.

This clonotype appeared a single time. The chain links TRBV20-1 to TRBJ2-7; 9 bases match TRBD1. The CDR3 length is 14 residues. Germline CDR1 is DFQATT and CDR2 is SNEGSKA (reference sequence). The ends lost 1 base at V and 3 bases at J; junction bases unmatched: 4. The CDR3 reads CSARGRDRVYEQYF. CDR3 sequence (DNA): TGCAGTGCTAGAGGAAGGGACAGGGTCTACGAGCAGTACTTC.